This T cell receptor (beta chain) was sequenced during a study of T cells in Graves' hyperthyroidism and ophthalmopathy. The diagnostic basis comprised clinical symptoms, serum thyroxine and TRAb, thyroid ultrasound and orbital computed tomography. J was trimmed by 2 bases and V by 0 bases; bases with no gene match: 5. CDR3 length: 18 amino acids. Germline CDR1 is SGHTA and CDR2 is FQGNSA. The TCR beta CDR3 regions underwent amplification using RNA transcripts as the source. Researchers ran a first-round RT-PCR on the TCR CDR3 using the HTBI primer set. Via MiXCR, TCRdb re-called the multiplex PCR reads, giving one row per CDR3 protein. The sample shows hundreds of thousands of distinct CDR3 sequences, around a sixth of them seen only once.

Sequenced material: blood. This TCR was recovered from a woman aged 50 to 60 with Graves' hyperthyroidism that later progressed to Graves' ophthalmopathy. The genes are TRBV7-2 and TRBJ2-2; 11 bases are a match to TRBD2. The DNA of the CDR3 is TGTGCCAGCAGCTTAGCGTATCTAGCGGGGGGAAACACCGGGGAGCTGTTTTTT. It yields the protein CASSLAYLAGGNTGELFF.